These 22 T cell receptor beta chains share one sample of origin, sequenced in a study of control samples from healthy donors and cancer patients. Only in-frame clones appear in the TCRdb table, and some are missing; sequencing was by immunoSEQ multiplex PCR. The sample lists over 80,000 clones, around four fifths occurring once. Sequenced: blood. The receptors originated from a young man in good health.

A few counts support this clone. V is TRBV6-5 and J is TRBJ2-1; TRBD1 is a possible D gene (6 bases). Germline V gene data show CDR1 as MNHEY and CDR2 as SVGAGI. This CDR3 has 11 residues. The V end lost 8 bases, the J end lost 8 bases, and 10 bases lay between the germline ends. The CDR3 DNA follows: TGTGCCAGCTGCCAGGGGCATGAGCAGTTCTTC. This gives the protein CASCQGHEQFF.

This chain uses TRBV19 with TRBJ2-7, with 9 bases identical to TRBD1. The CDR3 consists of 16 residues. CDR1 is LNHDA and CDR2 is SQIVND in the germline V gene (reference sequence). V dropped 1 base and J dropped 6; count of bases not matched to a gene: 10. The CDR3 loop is CASSIVAGGDRVEQYF. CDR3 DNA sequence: TGTGCCAGTAGTATAGTTGCAGGAGGGGACAGGGTCGAGCAGTACTTC.

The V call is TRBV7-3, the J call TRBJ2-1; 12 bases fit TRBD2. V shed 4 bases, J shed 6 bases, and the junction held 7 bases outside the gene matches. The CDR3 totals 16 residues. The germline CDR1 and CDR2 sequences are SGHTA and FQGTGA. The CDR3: CASSSKGLAGTNEQFF. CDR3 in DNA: TGTGCCAGCAGCTCGAAAGGACTAGCGGGGACCAATGAGCAGTTCTTC. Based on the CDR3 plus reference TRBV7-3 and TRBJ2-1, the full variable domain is GAGVSQTPSNKVTEKGKYVELRCDPISGHTALYWYRQSLGQGPEFLIYFQGTGAADDSGLPNDRFFAVRPEGSVSTLKIQRTERGDSAVYLCASSSKGLAGTNEQFFGPGTRLTVL.

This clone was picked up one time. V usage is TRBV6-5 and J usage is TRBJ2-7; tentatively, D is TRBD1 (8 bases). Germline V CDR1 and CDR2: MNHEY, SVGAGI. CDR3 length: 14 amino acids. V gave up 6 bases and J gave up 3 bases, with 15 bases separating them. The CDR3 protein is CASRPTGGVYEQYF. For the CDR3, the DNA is TGTGCCAGCAGGCCTACAGGGGGGGTCTACGAGCAGTACTTC.

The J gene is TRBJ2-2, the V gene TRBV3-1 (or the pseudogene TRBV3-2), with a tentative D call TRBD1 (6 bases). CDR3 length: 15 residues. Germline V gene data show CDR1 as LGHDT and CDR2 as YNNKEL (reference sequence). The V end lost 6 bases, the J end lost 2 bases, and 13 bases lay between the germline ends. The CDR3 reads CASSNSGHNTGELFF. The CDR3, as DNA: TGTGCCAGCAGTAATTCGGGACATAACACCGGGGAGCTGTTTTTT.

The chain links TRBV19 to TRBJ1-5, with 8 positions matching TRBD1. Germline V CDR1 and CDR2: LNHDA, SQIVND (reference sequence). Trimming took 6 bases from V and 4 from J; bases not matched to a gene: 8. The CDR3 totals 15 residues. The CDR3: CASSISWTGNQPQHF. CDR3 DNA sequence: TGTGCCAGTAGCATCTCGTGGACAGGGAATCAGCCCCAGCATTTT.

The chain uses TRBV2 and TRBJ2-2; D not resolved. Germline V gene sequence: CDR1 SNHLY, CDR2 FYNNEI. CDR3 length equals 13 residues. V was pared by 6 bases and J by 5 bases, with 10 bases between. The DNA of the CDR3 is TGTGCCAGCAGGGTTGGAAGGACCGGGGAGCTGTTTTTT. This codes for CASRVGRTGELFF.

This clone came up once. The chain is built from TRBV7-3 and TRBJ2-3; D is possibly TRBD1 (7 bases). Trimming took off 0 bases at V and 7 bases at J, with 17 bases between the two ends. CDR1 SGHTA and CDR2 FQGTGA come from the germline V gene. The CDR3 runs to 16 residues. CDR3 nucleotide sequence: TGTGCCAGCAGCTTAACAGGGGGCGGACTACCAAATACGCAGTATTTT. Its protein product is CASSLTGGGLPNTQYF. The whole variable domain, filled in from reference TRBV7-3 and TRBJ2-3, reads GAGVSQTPSNKVTEKGKYVELRCDPISGHTALYWYRQSLGQGPEFLIYFQGTGAADDSGLPNDRFFAVRPEGSVSTLKIQRTERGDSAVYLCASSLTGGGLPNTQYFGPGTRLTVL.

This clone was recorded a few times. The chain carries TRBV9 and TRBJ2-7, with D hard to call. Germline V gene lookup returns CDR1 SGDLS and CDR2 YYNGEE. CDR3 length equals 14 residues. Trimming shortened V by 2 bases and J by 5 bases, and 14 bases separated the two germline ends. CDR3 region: CASSVFGRIDEQYF. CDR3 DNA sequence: TGTGCCAGCAGCGTTTTCGGTCGAATCGACGAGCAGTACTTC.

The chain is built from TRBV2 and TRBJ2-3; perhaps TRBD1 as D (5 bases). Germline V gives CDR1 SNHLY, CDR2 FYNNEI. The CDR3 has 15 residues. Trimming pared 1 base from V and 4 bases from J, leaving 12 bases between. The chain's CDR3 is CASSEGTRVPDTQYF. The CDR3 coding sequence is TGTGCCAGCAGTGAAGGGACACGGGTACCAGATACGCAGTATTTT. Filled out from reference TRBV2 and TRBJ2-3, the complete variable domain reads EPEVTQTPSHQVTQMGQEVILRCVPISNHLYFYWYRQILGQKVEFLVSFYNNEISEKSEIFDDQFSVERPDGSNFTLKIRSTKLEDSAMYFCASSEGTRVPDTQYFGPGTRLTVL.

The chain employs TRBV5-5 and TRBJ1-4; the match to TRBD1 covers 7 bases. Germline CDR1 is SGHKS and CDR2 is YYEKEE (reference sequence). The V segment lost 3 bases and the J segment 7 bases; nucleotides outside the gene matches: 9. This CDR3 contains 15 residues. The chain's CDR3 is CASSYPTGRVEKLFF. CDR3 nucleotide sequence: TGTGCCAGCAGCTACCCGACAGGGAGGGTTGAAAAACTGTTTTTT.

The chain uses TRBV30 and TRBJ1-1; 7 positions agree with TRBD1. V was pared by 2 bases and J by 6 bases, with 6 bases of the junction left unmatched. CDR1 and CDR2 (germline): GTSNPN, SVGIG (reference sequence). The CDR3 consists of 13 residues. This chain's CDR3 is CAWSTTGVPEAFF. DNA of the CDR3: TGTGCCTGGAGTACAACAGGGGTGCCTGAAGCTTTCTTT.

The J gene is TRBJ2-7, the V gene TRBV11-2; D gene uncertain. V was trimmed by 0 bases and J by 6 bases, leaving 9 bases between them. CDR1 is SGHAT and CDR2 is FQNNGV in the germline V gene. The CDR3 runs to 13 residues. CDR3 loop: CASSLEVASEQYF. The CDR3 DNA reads TGTGCCAGCAGCTTAGAAGTTGCCAGCGAGCAGTACTTC. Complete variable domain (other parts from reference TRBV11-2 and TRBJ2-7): EAGVAQSPRYKIIEKRQSVAFWCNPISGHATLYWYQQILGQGPKLLIQFQNNGVVDDSQLPKDRFSAERLKGVDSTLKIQPAKLEDSAVYLCASSLEVASEQYFGPGTRLTVT.

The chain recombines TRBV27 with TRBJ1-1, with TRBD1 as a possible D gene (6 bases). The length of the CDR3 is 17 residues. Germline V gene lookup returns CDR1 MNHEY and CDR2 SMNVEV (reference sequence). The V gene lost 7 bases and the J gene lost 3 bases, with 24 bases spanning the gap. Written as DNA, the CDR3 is TGTGCCAGCACCATCGGGCCTATCCGGGACACCCACACTGAAGCTTTCTTT. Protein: CASTIGPIRDTHTEAFF.

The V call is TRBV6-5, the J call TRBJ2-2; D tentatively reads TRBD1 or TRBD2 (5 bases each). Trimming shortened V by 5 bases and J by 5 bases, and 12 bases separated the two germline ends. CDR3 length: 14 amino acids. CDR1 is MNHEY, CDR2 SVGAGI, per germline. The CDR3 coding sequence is TGTGCCAGCAGTCGGGACGGTGGAACCGGGGAGCTGTTTTTT. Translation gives CASSRDGGTGELFF.

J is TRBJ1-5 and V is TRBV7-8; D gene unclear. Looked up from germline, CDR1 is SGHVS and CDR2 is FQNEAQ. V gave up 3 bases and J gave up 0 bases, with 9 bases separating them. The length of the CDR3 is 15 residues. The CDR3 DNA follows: TGTGCCAGCAGCTTGTCTGGATATAGCAATCAGCCCCAGCATTTT. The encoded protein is CASSLSGYSNQPQHF.

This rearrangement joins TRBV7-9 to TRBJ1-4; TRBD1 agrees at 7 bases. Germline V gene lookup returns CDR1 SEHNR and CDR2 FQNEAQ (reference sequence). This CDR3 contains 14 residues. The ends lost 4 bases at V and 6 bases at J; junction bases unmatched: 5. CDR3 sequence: CASSSTGTDEKLFF. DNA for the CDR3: TGTGCCAGCAGCTCGACAGGGACGGATGAAAAACTGTTTTTT.

In DNA form, the CDR3 reads TGTGCCAGCAGCACTCGACTAGCGGGGCTGGCAGATACGCAGTATTTT. It specifies CASSTRLAGLADTQYF. This chain joins TRBV9 and TRBJ2-3; 11 positions agree with TRBD2. The ends lost 4 bases at V and 4 bases at J; junction bases unmatched: 8. Germline assignment: CDR1 SGDLS and CDR2 YYNGEE. The CDR3 is 16 amino acids.

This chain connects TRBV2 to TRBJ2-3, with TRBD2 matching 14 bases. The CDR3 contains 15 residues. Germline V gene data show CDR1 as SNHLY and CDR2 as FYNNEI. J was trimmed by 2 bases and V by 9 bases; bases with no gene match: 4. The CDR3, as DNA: TGTGCCAGAGGGGGACTAGCGGGGGACACAGATACGCAGTATTTT. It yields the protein CARGGLAGDTDTQYF.

The CDR3 DNA reads TGTGCCAGCAGCTCTCGCCGTTGGGGAAACACCATATATTTT. This codes for CASSSRRWGNTIYF. This chain uses TRBV12-1 with TRBJ1-3. TRBV12-1 is a pseudogene segment. The CDR3 is 14 residues long.

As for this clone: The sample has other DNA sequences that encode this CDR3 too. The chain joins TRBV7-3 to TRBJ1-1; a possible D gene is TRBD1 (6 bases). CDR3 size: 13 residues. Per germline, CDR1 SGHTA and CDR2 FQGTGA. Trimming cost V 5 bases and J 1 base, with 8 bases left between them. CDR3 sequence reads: CASSQGQNTEAFF. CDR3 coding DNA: TGTGCCAGCAGCCAGGGACAGAACACTGAAGCTTTCTTT.

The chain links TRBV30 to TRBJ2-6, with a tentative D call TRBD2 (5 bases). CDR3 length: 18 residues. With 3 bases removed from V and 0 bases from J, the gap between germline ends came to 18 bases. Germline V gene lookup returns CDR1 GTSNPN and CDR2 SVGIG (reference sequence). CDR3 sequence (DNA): TGTGCCTGGAGGTCCCCGGGAAGGGCGAGCTCTGGGGCCAACGTCCTGACTTTC. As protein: CAWRSPGRASSGANVLTF.